This is a list of T cell receptor beta chains from one sample in a study of T cells in Graves' hyperthyroidism and ophthalmopathy. TCRdb re-called the multiplex PCR reads through MiXCR, storing one row per CDR3 protein. Among some 500,000 distinct CDR3 sequences listed, about an eighth were seen once. The sequenced sample was blood. The receptors stem from a woman in her late teens or twenties with Graves' hyperthyroidism. Both conserved end residues are part of each CDR3. D genes are given only for firm matches. Some rows have no size entry. The others give once, few or many, or a class for an expanded clone.

>TRBJ1-1|.|TRBV12-5|many
TGTGCTAGTACTTTCGCGGTGAACACTGAAGCTTTCTTT
CASTFAVNTEAFF
>TRBJ2-2|TRBD2|TRBV6-1|many
TGTGCCAGCAGTTTAGCCTGGACTAGCGGGAACACCGGGGAGCTGTTTTTT
CASSLAWTSGNTGELFF
>TRBJ2-7|.|TRBV30|many
TGTGCCTGGAGTGTACTAGCCATCTACGAGCAGTACTTC
CAWSVLAIYEQYF
>TRBJ2-1|.|TRBV30|many
TGTGCCTGGAGTGGCCATGGGACATCTATCAATGAGCAGTTCTTC
CAWSGHGTSINEQFF
>TRBJ1-1|.|TRBV6-1|many
TGTGCCAGCAGTGATTCGTACAGCACTGAAGCTTTCTTT
CASSDSYSTEAFF
>TRBJ1-2|TRBD1|TRBV6-1|many
TGTGCCAGCAGTCAGGGACAGATCGGTGGCTACACCTTC
CASSQGQIGGYTF
>TRBJ2-7|TRBD2|TRBV30|many
TGTGCCTGGAGTCCCGCCAGCGGGAGGACTATCTACGAGCAGTACTTC
CAWSPASGRTIYEQYF
>TRBJ1-1|.|TRBV7-9|many
TGTGCCAGCAGCCTCCCCCCGAGGGTGAACACTGAAGCTTTCTTT
CASSLPPRVNTEAFF
>TRBJ1-1|.|TRBV20-1|.
TGCAGTGCTAGAGTACCGGGGGTTGGAGCTTTCTTT
CSARVPGVGAFF
>TRBJ1-6|.|TRBV10-3|many
TGTGCCATCAGTCTAGGGGAGGGACCGAATTCACCCCTCCACTTT
CAISLGEGPNSPLHF
>TRBJ1-1|.|TRBV9|.
TGTGCCAGCAGCACAAGGGGATCCGCTGAAGCTTTCTTT
CASSTRGSAEAFF
>TRBJ1-1|.|TRBV7-9|few
TGTGCCAGCAGCCCAATGGGGCCGGGACTCGGAGCTTTCTTT
CASSPMGPGLGAFF
>TRBJ2-5|.|TRBV7-2|.
TGTGCCAGCAGCCTAGTTTTGGGAGGCTGGGAGACCCAGTACTTC
CASSLVLGGWETQYF
>TRBJ2-2|.|TRBV7-8|many
TGTGCCAGCAGGCCCCGGGACTTCAAGACGGTCTCCGGGGAGCTGTTTTTT
CASRPRDFKTVSGELFF
>TRBJ2-3|.|TRBV5-4|many
TGTGCCAGCAGCTCCAAACAGCGTTCTAGCACAGATACGCAGTATTTT
CASSSKQRSSTDTQYF
>TRBJ2-5|.|TRBV3-1|.
TGTGCCAGCGGAATAACCGGGGGTCAAGAGACCCAGTGCTTC
CASGITGGQETQCF
>TRBJ1-4|.|TRBV7-8|many
TGTGCCAGCAGCTTAGCGTGGGCCCTTAATGAAAAACTGTTTTTT
CASSLAWALNEKLFF
>TRBJ2-7|.|TRBV30|many
TGTGCCTGGAGGGCGAGAGACAGCTCCTACGAGCAGTACTTC
CAWRARDSSYEQYF
>TRBJ2-5|.|TRBV12-3/TRBV12-4|many
TGTGCCAGCAGTTTACCCTTGGGAGAGACCCAGTACTTC
CASSLPLGETQYF
>TRBJ2-1|TRBD2|TRBV12-3/TRBV12-4|.
TGTGCCAGCAGTCCGCGGGAGATTTCCTACAATGAGCAGTTCTTC
CASSPREISYNEQFF
>TRBJ2-2|.|TRBV5-8|many
TGTGCCAGCAGCCAGGGGCCGGCCGGGGAGCTGTTTTTT
CASSQGPAGELFF
>TRBJ1-1|.|TRBV6-1|many
TGTGCCGGGACTGGTGGGACAAACGGGGTTTACACTGAAGCTTTCTTT
CAGTGGTNGVYTEAFF
>TRBJ1-1|.|TRBV7-2|many
TGTGCCAGCAGCTTAGCGTTGGGGGAAAAGACTGAAGCTTTCTTT
CASSLALGEKTEAFF
>TRBJ2-7|.|TRBV9|.
TGTGCCAGCAGCGTTGCCCCAGATGGGAGGAACTACGAGCAGTACTTC
CASSVAPDGRNYEQYF
>TRBJ2-7|TRBD1|TRBV27|many
TGTGCCAGCAGAAGCGGGACAGGGGGATACGAGCAGTACTTC
CASRSGTGGYEQYF
>TRBJ1-4|TRBD1|TRBV12-5|few
TGTGCTAGTGGTTTGGTACAGGGGACTGGGGAAAAACTGTTTTTT
CASGLVQGTGEKLFF
>TRBJ1-1|.|TRBV11-2|many
TGTGCCAGCAGCCTACAGGTTAGGAACACTGAAGCTTTCTTT
CASSLQVRNTEAFF
>TRBJ2-1|.|TRBV15|many
TGTGCCACCAGGACACAGGGCCCGAACAATGAGCAGTTCTTC
CATRTQGPNNEQFF
>TRBJ2-3|.|TRBV14|.
TGTGCCAGCAGCGCCTATGACTGGGGCACAGATACGCAGTATTTT
CASSAYDWGTDTQYF
>TRBJ1-4|.|TRBV5-1|many
TGCGCCAGCAGATTGGGCGGACAAGACGGTGAAAAACTGTTTTTT
CASRLGGQDGEKLFF